The 20 T cell receptor beta chains below all came from one sample that was sequenced in a study of CD8 T cells in ankylosing spondylitis. TCRdb re-derived calls from the 5' RACE reads in MiXCR, one entry per CDR3 protein. The sample has 270,000 or so distinct CDR3 sequences; 15% to 20% are singletons. The sequenced material came from blood, either unsorted or a sorted T cell fraction (not recorded which). The source is a male donor with ankylosing spondylitis or in good health (not recorded which).

CDR3: CAILTGDSYEQYF. CDR3 in DNA: TGTGCCATCCTGACAGGGGACTCCTACGAGCAGTACTTC. This chain links TRBV10-3 with TRBJ2-7, with 8 bases identical to TRBD1. This CDR3 contains 13 residues. The germline V gene has CDR1 ENHRY and CDR2 SYGVKD. Trimming at V came to 8 bases and at J to 0 bases, leaving 3 bases not matched to a gene.

This clonotype was seen a handful of times. The rearrangement uses TRBV20-1 and TRBJ2-7; 9 bases align to TRBD1. Germline V gene data show CDR1 as DFQATT and CDR2 as SNEGSKA (reference sequence). The CDR3 length is 14 residues. V was clipped by 6 bases and J by 0 bases; unmatched bases: 6. Written as DNA, the CDR3 is TGCAGTGCCGAGGGACAGGGAAACTCCTACGAGCAGTACTTC. Translated: CSAEGQGNSYEQYF.

This clonotype was seen only a few times. This chain connects TRBV5-4 to TRBJ1-2; D unresolved. The germline CDR1 and CDR2 sequences are SGHNT and YYREEE (reference sequence). This CDR3 is 14 amino acids long. Trimming removed 0 bases at V and 0 bases at J, with 6 bases between. Here the CDR3 reads CASSLGQANYGYTF. The CDR3 DNA follows: TGTGCCAGCAGCTTGGGGCAGGCTAACTATGGCTACACCTTC. The full variable domain, rest sourced from reference TRBV5-4 and TRBJ1-2, is ETGVTQSPTHLIKTRGQQVTLRCSSQSGHNTVSWYQQALGQGPQFIFQYYREEENGRGNFPPRFSGLQFPNYSSELNVNALELDDSALYLCASSLGQANYGYTFGSGTRLTVV.

V gene TRBV18 combines with J gene TRBJ2-1; either TRBD1 or TRBD2 may fit D (5 bases each). CDR1 and CDR2 from the germline V gene are KGHSH and LQKENI. Trimming stripped 5 bases from V and 3 bases from J, with 17 bases between. The CDR3 sequence is 16 residues long. This CDR3 reads CASSFGISRGYNEQFF. In DNA, the CDR3 is TGTGCCAGCTCATTCGGAATTTCGAGGGGCTACAATGAGCAGTTCTTC.

This chain joins TRBV5-1 and TRBJ1-6, with D maybe TRBD1 (6 bases). CDR3 length: 16 amino acids. Between the trimmed V and J ends, which lost 0 bases and 3 bases, there was a span of 10 bases. Germline V gene sequence: CDR1 SGHRS, CDR2 YFSETQ. DNA of the CDR3: TGCGCCAGCAGCTTGGGGCGCAGGGGCTATAATTCACCCCTCCACTTT. It codes for CASSLGRRGYNSPLHF. Based on the CDR3 plus reference TRBV5-1 and TRBJ1-6, the full variable domain is KAGVTQTPRYLIKTRGQQVTLSCSPISGHRSVSWYQQTPGQGLQFLFEYFSETQRNKGNFPGRFSGRQFSNSRSEMNVSTLELGDSALYLCASSLGRRGYNSPLHFGNGTRLTVT.

This clonotype turned up a few times. The chain has TRBV6-1 and TRBJ2-1; 8 bases line up with TRBD2. This CDR3 comprises 16 residues. Germline values: CDR1 MNHNS, CDR2 SASEGT. The trim removed 7 bases at V and 2 bases at J, leaving 10 bases unmatched. The CDR3 spells CASIPPLAGPYNEQFF. The CDR3 region has the DNA TGTGCCAGCATCCCCCCTTTAGCGGGACCCTACAATGAGCAGTTCTTC.

This clonotype was recorded a few times. The chain combines TRBV4-3 with TRBJ2-1; 12 bases agree with TRBD2. J was trimmed by 7 bases and V by 1 base; bases with no gene match: 2. CDR1 LGHNA and CDR2 YSLEER come from the germline V gene. The CDR3 has 15 amino acids. The CDR3 DNA reads as TGCGCCAGCAGCCAAGGGACTAGCGGGATTAATGAGCAGTTCTTC. Its protein product is CASSQGTSGINEQFF.

This clonotype occurred a few times. This chain connects TRBV4-2 to TRBJ2-1, with 12 bases identical to TRBD2. The CDR3 consists of 17 residues. Per germline, CDR1 LGHNA and CDR2 YNFKEQ. The V segment lost 4 bases and the J segment 4 bases; nucleotides outside the gene matches: 8. The CDR3, as DNA: TGTGCCAGCAGCCCCAAGGGACTAGCGGGCGGGTACAATGAGCAGTTCTTC. It is translated as CASSPKGLAGGYNEQFF.

CDR3 nucleotide sequence: TGCGCCAGCAGCCGCTCGCAGGGTGACTATGGCTACACCTTC. Amino acids: CASSRSQGDYGYTF. The V call is TRBV4-1, the J call TRBJ1-2; TRBD1 might be the D (5 bases). Germline CDR1 MGHRA, CDR2 YSYEKL. Trimming removed 4 bases at V and 3 bases at J, with 12 bases between. The CDR3 length is 14 residues.

In this sample, this clonotype turned up a few times. The chain combines TRBV5-1 with TRBJ2-1; either TRBD1 or TRBD2 may fit D (5 bases each). The V end was cut by 4 bases, the J end by 4 bases, with 15 bases between. There are 15 residues in the CDR3. Germline lookup yields CDR1 SGHRS and CDR2 YFSETQ. CDR3 amino acids: CASSRRGEGYNEQFF. CDR3 DNA sequence: TGCGCCAGCAGCCGCCGGGGCGAGGGGTACAATGAGCAGTTCTTC.

This clonotype was seen a handful of times. This sequence joins TRBV25-1 and TRBJ2-7; D is perhaps TRBD1 or TRBD2 (5 bases each). The V end was cut by 8 bases, the J end by 0 bases, with 11 bases between. From germline, CDR1 is MGHDK and CDR2 SYGVNS. The CDR3 is 13 amino acids. DNA of the CDR3: TGTGCCAGCTGGGACGGCAGCTCCTACGAGCAGTACTTC. It is translated as CASWDGSSYEQYF.

This clonotype was counted at least ten times. V is TRBV20-1 and J is TRBJ2-2, with TRBD2 identical over 11 bases. The junction had 12 bases not matched to a gene; V was cut back by 6 bases and J by 6 bases. This CDR3 comprises 16 residues. Germline CDR1 reads DFQATT; CDR2 reads SNEGSKA (reference sequence). CDR3 loop: CSASSGPSGRSGELFF. DNA for the CDR3: TGCAGTGCCAGCTCTGGTCCTAGCGGGAGGTCCGGGGAGCTGTTTTTT.

The chain is built from TRBV29-1 and TRBJ2-3, with a tentative D call TRBD2 (5 bases). The CDR3 totals 15 residues. In germline, CDR1 is SQVTM, CDR2 ANQGSEA. Trimming left V 2 bases short and J 3 bases short, with 15 bases between. This chain's CDR3 is CSVEYWQRGTDTQYF. As DNA, the CDR3 is TGCAGCGTTGAATATTGGCAGAGAGGGACAGATACGCAGTATTTT.

The V and J genes are TRBV27 and TRBJ2-7; TRBD2 matches 9 bases. Trimming removed 4 bases from V and 3 bases from J; junction bases left unmatched: 16. The germline V gene has CDR1 MNHEY and CDR2 SMNVEV (reference sequence). CDR3 length equals 18 residues. The CDR3 region has the DNA TGTGCCAGCAGTTCCCAAACGTATGACAGCGGGGGGATCTACGAGCAGTACTTC. It yields the protein CASSSQTYDSGGIYEQYF.

This clonotype was seen ten or more times. The V call is TRBV12-3 or TRBV12-4, the J call TRBJ1-2; D not certain. V lost 0 bases, J lost 6 bases, and 14 bases lay in between. This CDR3 comprises 15 residues. CDR3 protein: CASSLAGSTSDGYTF. As DNA, the CDR3 is TGTGCCAGCAGTTTAGCCGGTAGTACATCGGATGGCTACACCTTC.

Many counts were recorded for this clonotype. V and J are TRBV10-1 and TRBJ2-7, with 7 bases aligning to TRBD2. V was pared by 3 bases and J by 0 bases, with 8 bases of the junction left unmatched. CDR3 size: 16 residues. Germline values: CDR1 WNHNN, CDR2 SYGVQD (reference sequence). Here the CDR3 reads CASSDRGVSGSYEQYF. Here the CDR3 DNA reads TGCGCCAGCAGTGACCGGGGGGTTAGCGGCTCCTACGAGCAGTACTTC.

The table lists this clonotype with a few counts. A junction boundary mismatches the germline segment, possibly from a read error. The chain combines TRBV29-1 with TRBJ2-1, with 8 positions matching TRBD2. Germline V CDR1 and CDR2: SQVTM, ANQGSEA. This CDR3 has 14 residues. In nucleotides, the CDR3 is TGCAGCCTTGACAGCGGGAGCTCCTACAATGAGCAGTTCTTC. Translation: CSLDSGSSYNEQFF.

The chain joins TRBV20-1 to TRBJ2-3; D call uncertain. V dropped 5 bases and J dropped 2 bases, with 8 bases sitting between them. CDR3 length: 12 residues. Germline lookup yields CDR1 DFQATT and CDR2 SNEGSKA (reference sequence). The DNA of the CDR3 is TGCAGTGCTCCCAGCCTCACAGATACGCAGTATTTT. Protein product: CSAPSLTDTQYF.

This clonotype was picked up many times. The chain employs TRBV27 and TRBJ1-2; D is possibly TRBD1 (6 bases). Germline V gene data show CDR1 as MNHEY and CDR2 as SMNVEV (reference sequence). Trimming shortened V by 4 bases and J by 3 bases, and 21 bases separated the two germline ends. CDR3 length equals 17 residues. CDR3 DNA: TGTGCCAGCAGTTCCCTGTGGCAGGGGAGAACGGACTATGGCTACACCTTC. Translated: CASSSLWQGRTDYGYTF.

In this sample, this clonotype turned up a few times. The chain links TRBV15 to TRBJ2-1; the match to TRBD2 covers 8 bases. Germline V lookup: CDR1 LNHNV, CDR2 YYDKDF (reference sequence). CDR3 length: 16 residues. After removal of 0 bases from V and 8 bases from J, the junction contained 9 bases not matched to a gene. The CDR3 DNA sequence: TGTGCCACCAGCAGAGATGTGGCGGGAGGAGCGGATGAGCAGTTCTTC. This codes for CATSRDVAGGADEQFF.